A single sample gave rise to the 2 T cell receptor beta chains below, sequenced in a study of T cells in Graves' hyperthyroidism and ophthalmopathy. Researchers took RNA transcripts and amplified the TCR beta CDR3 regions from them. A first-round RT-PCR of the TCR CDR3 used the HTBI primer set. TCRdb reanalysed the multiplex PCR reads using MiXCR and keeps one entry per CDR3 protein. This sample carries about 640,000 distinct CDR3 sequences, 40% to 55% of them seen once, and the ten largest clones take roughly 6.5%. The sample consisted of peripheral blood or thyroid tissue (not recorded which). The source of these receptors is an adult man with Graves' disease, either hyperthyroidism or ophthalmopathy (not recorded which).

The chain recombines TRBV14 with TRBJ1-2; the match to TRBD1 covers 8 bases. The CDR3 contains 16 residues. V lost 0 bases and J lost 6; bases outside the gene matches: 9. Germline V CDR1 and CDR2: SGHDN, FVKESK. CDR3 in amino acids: CASSQDLRVTGDGYTF. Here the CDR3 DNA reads TGTGCCAGCAGCCAAGATCTGAGGGTGACAGGGGATGGCTACACCTTC.

As DNA, the CDR3 is TGTGCCAGCAGTCCGACAGGACTCCGTCGCTACACCTTC. Its translation is CASSPTGLRRYTF. This rearrangement joins TRBV2 to TRBJ1-2, with D possibly matching TRBD1 (6 bases). V was cut by 5 bases and J by 9 bases, with 16 bases left in between. The CDR3 is 13 residues long. The V gene's germline CDR1 is SNHLY and CDR2 FYNNEI. Full variable domain (remainder filled in from reference TRBV2 and TRBJ1-2): EPEVTQTPSHQVTQMGQEVILRCVPISNHLYFYWYRQILGQKVEFLVSFYNNEISEKSEIFDDQFSVERPDGSNFTLKIRSTKLEDSAMYFCASSPTGLRRYTFGSGTRLTVV.